This T cell receptor (beta chain) was profiled in a study of shared clonotypes between healthy human individuals. J lost 2 bases, V lost 0 bases, and 14 bases had no gene match. Per the germline V gene, CDR1 is SGDLS and CDR2 is YYNGEE. The CDR3 extends over 19 amino acids. Here immunoSEQ multiplex PCR was the method, and the copy in TCRdb shows in-frame clones only, minus some. Here the sample spans hundreds of thousands of clones, just over 75% being singletons. Recent vaccinations or acute infections were absent in the healthy HIV-negative adult donors. The sample taken for sequencing was PBMCs. The V gene is TRBV9, the J gene TRBJ2-7; 10 positions match TRBD1. The sequence was collected from a woman aged 40 to 50 in good health. Some clones in this sample may be carry-over from other donors' samples. The CDR3: CASSVERDRGERAPYEQYF. DNA for the CDR3: TGTGCCAGCAGCGTAGAGCGGGACAGGGGCGAAAGAGCACCCTACGAGCAGTACTTC. The variable domain in full, completed from reference TRBV9 and TRBJ2-7, reads DSGVTQTPKHLITATGQRVTLRCSPRSGDLSVYWYQQSLDQGLQFLIQYYNGEERAKGNILERFSAQQFPDLHSELNLSSLELGDSALYFCASSVERDRGERAPYEQYFGPGTRLTVT.